Listed here are 13 T cell receptor beta chains from one sample, sequenced in a study of T cells after yellow fever vaccination. A single record per CDR3 protein comes from TCRdb applying MiXCR to the 5' RACE reads. The table has over 110,000 distinct CDR3 sequences, about 7.7% seen once; the top ten hold under 0.95%. This sample comprised CD4+ T cells sorted from PBMCs, obtained 5 days after the yellow fever booster vaccination. The receptors originated from a man aged 25 to 40 who received the YFV17D yellow fever vaccine.

Note on this clonotype: A read error may be the cause here, since a much bigger clone is one base away. J is TRBJ1-2 and V is TRBV10-2, with D tentatively TRBD1 (5 bases). This CDR3 is built from 14 residues. The germline gives CDR1 WSHSY, CDR2 SAAADI. CDR3 residues: CASRGPTVNYSYTF. CDR3 DNA sequence: TGCGCCAGCAGGGGACCGACAGTCAACTATAGCTACACCTTC.

J is TRBJ2-1 and V is TRBV5-1; 8 bases are a match to TRBD2. The junction had 12 bases not matched to a gene; V was cut back by 2 bases and J by 2 bases. Germline V gene data show CDR1 as SGHRS and CDR2 as YFSETQ. The CDR3 totals 18 residues. CDR3 loop: CASSFGSSAGGPYNEQFF. The CDR3 nucleotides read TGCGCCAGCAGCTTCGGAAGCTCTGCGGGAGGACCCTACAATGAGCAGTTCTTC. Based on the CDR3 plus reference TRBV5-1 and TRBJ2-1, the full variable domain is KAGVTQTPRYLIKTRGQQVTLSCSPISGHRSVSWYQQTPGQGLQFLFEYFSETQRNKGNFPGRFSGRQFSNSRSEMNVSTLELGDSALYLCASSFGSSAGGPYNEQFFGPGTRLTVL.

This clonotype was recorded at least ten times. This sequence joins TRBV7-6 and TRBJ2-1; TRBD2 is a possible D gene (6 bases). Germline loops: CDR1 SGHVS, CDR2 FNYEAQ. The CDR3 is 16 residues long. Trimming removed 2 bases at V and 2 bases at J, with 13 bases between. The CDR3 DNA follows: TGTGCCAGCAGCTTACCTACGGGAGACGCCTACAATGAGCAGTTCTTC. Its translation is CASSLPTGDAYNEQFF. Full variable domain (outside the CDR3, taken from reference TRBV7-6 and TRBJ2-1): GAGVSQSPRYKVTKRGQDVALRCDPISGHVSLYWYRQALGQGPEFLTYFNYEAQQDKSGLPNDRFSAERPEGSISTLTIQRTEQRDSAMYRCASSLPTGDAYNEQFFGPGTRLTVL.

This clonotype was seen ten or more times. This chain links TRBV7-8 with TRBJ2-1; 8 nucleotides agree with TRBD2. Trimming cost V 4 bases and J 4 bases; bases outside gene matches: 9. The germline V gene has CDR1 SGHVS and CDR2 FQNEAQ. The CDR3 contains 16 residues. Here the CDR3 reads CASSSGGTSRYNEQFF. In nucleotides, the CDR3 is TGTGCCAGCAGCTCAGGTGGGACTAGTCGGTACAATGAGCAGTTCTTC.

Notes on this clonotype: Being one base from a much bigger clone, this may be a read error. The chain recombines TRBV29-1 with TRBJ2-1, with D perhaps being TRBD1 or TRBD2 (5 bases each). Per germline, CDR1 SQVTM and CDR2 ANQGSEA. V lost 6 bases and J lost 7, with 28 bases in between. The CDR3 spans 17 residues. CDR3 in DNA: TGCAGCGTCCGAGGGGAGACGGGACGAAATTCAAAGAATGAGCAGTTCTTC. It yields the protein CSVRGETGRNSKNEQFF.

This clonotype was counted many times. This chain uses TRBV5-1 with TRBJ2-7; 8 bases match TRBD2. V was clipped by 0 bases and J by 1 base; unmatched bases: 12. The CDR3 runs to 18 residues. CDR1 and CDR2 from the germline V gene are SGHRS and YFSETQ. This chain's CDR3 is CASSLASAGGYRSYEQYF. The CDR3 DNA reads TGCGCCAGCAGCTTGGCCTCGGCGGGAGGTTATAGGTCCTACGAGCAGTACTTC.

The table lists this clonotype with many counts. This chain connects TRBV20-1 to TRBJ2-4; 7 nucleotides align to TRBD2. Germline V gene sequence: CDR1 DFQATT, CDR2 SNEGSKA (reference sequence). The CDR3 has 13 amino acids. Unmatched junction bases numbered 6, after V lost 5 bases and J lost 5 bases. The CDR3 sequence: CSAGGVGENIQYF. CDR3 nucleotides: TGCAGTGCTGGGGGGGTAGGGGAAAACATTCAGTACTTC.

This clonotype was recorded many times. The V call is TRBV12-3 or TRBV12-4, the J call TRBJ1-2; TRBD1 might be the D (5 bases). The CDR3 consists of 13 residues. Trimming took off 7 bases at V and 4 bases at J, with 13 bases between the two ends. The CDR3 bases are TGTGCCAGCACCCTCGACAGATTCTATGGCTACACCTTC. Its translation is CASTLDRFYGYTF.

The chain has TRBV20-1 and TRBJ2-3, with TRBD2 matching over 7 bases. Looked up from germline, CDR1 is DFQATT and CDR2 is SNEGSKA (reference sequence). V shed 0 bases, J shed 4 bases, and the junction held 7 bases outside the gene matches. This CDR3 has 15 residues. This CDR3 is CSARDWEGASDTQYF. The CDR3 region has the DNA TGCAGTGCTAGAGATTGGGAGGGAGCATCAGATACGCAGTATTTT.

This clonotype was picked up many times. An end of the junction differs from the germline gene, which may be a read error. The chain carries TRBV7-7 and TRBJ2-1; D may be TRBD2 (5 bases). The CDR3 runs to 14 residues. The germline V gene has CDR1 SSHAT and CDR2 FNYEAQ (reference sequence). The CDR3 bases are TGTGCTAGCAGCGAGGGCCCAACAAGGAATGAGCAGTTCTTC. Translating gives CASSEGPTRNEQFF.

This clonotype occurred many times. This chain joins TRBV29-1 and TRBJ2-1; D may be TRBD2 (6 bases). The V end lost 6 bases, the J end lost 4 bases, and 13 bases lay between the germline ends. There are 13 residues in the CDR3. Per germline, CDR1 SQVTM and CDR2 ANQGSEA. The CDR3 DNA sequence: TGCAGCGTCACGGACTACCCGTACAATGAGCAGTTCTTC. Translated: CSVTDYPYNEQFF.

This clonotype came up many times. The rearrangement links TRBV5-4 to TRBJ2-3; possibly TRBD1 for D (6 bases). The V gene lost 5 bases and the J gene lost 2 bases, with 12 bases spanning the gap. Germline CDR1 and CDR2: SGHNT and YYREEE (reference sequence). The CDR3 has 14 residues. CDR3 residues: CASRPDRFTDTQYF. Written as DNA, the CDR3 is TGTGCCAGCAGACCGGACAGATTCACAGATACGCAGTATTTT.

This clonotype appeared many times. The rearrangement joins TRBV6-2 or TRBV6-3 to TRBJ2-1; D is undetermined. CDR3 length equals 13 residues. Germline values: CDR1 MNHEY, CDR2 SVGEGT. V gave up 2 bases and J gave up 7 bases, with 9 bases separating them. The CDR3: CASSYPMGNEQFF. The CDR3 DNA sequence: TGTGCCAGCAGTTACCCCATGGGTAATGAGCAGTTCTTC.